This T cell receptor beta chain was documented in a study of blood T cell repertoires in COVID-19. The overall study: Some COVID-19 samples were acute and others convalescent; all came from the United States, Italy and Spain. From T cells, B-cell-depleted T cells, or PBMCs came the material, which was cDNA or gDNA.

Profiling relied on immunoSEQ multiplex PCR, and the TCRdb table lists in-frame clones only, not all of them. This table has some 90,000 clones, 75% to 85% appearing once. This CDR3 region has 16 residues. The germline V and J ends were trimmed by 0 bases and 5 bases, with 16 bases remaining between them. Germline V CDR1 and CDR2: LNHNV, YYDKDF (reference sequence). The specimen sequenced was peripheral blood. The sequence came from a woman in her 70s with acute or convalescent COVID-19. This chain links TRBV15 with TRBJ2-5; weak D call: TRBD1 (7 bases). CDR3 sequence: CATSRDWREQGETQYF. Written as DNA, the CDR3 is TGTGCCACCAGCAGAGATTGGAGGGAACAGGGGGAGACCCAGTACTTC. The variable domain in full, completed from reference TRBV15 and TRBJ2-5, reads DAMVIQNPRYQVTQFGKPVTLSCSQTLNHNVMYWYQQKSSQAPKLLFHYYDKDFNNEADTPDNFQSRRPNTSFCFLDIRSPGLGDTAMYLCATSRDWREQGETQYFGPGTRLLVL.